This T cell receptor (beta chain) derives from a study of T cells in Graves' hyperthyroidism and ophthalmopathy. By share, this clonotype ranks as medium-sized. RNA transcripts gave rise to amplified TCR beta CDR3 regions. HTBI primers were used for first-round RT-PCR of the TCR CDR3. TCRdb reprocessed the multiplex PCR reads with MiXCR, giving one entry per CDR3 protein. Altogether roughly 40,000 distinct CDR3 sequences are present, about 50% being singletons, with the ten largest covering under 20%. The CDR3 totals 13 residues. Germline CDR1 is KGHDR and CDR2 is SFDVKD. V shed 9 bases and J shed 8 bases, with 15 bases lying between them. Those patients with uncontrolled infection, other autoimmune disease, pregnancy or lactation were excluded. Diagnoses rested on clinical symptoms, serum thyroxine and TRAb, thyroid ultrasound and orbital computed tomography.

The sample taken for sequencing was blood. This receptor was taken from a man in his forties with Graves' ophthalmopathy. The rearrangement joins TRBV24-1 to TRBJ2-2, with D possibly being TRBD1 or TRBD2 (6 bases each). The CDR3 DNA is TGTGCCACCGGGACACCGGGGGCGGGGGAGCTGTTTTTT. Translated: CATGTPGAGELFF.